This T cell receptor beta chain appears in the sequencing data of a study of vaccination effects on CD4 cells after COVID-19. Study at large: Before sequencing took place, the ViraFEST assay used viral peptide pools to expand antigen-specific CD4+ T cells. Study-wide points: There was only 1 of 255 vaccine-induced clones in healthy vaccinees that cross-reacted with common cold coronaviruses.

Remarks on this clone: Its antigen is undetermined.

Trimming pared 3 bases from V and 0 bases from J, leaving 6 bases between. CDR3 size: 15 residues. CDR1 and CDR2 from the germline V gene are SGHAT and FQNNGV. The method was immunoSEQ multiplex PCR; TCRdb's version includes in-frame clones alone and lacks a portion of them. The profile covers under 40,000 clones, with over 80% appearing a single time and less than 3.5% taken by the ten largest. CD4+ T cells were isolated after less than 13 days of culture. Half-medium exchanges with IL-2 medium took place on days 3 and 7. This clonotype was sampled from a human donor who received a COVID-19 vaccine. This chain links TRBV11-2 with TRBJ2-6; D is uncertain. The specimen comprised CD4+ T cells from PBMCs cultured without peptide, sampled before COVID-19 vaccination. The chain's CDR3 is CASSLSLSGANVLTF. In nucleotides, the CDR3 is TGTGCCAGCAGCTTGAGCCTCTCTGGGGCCAACGTCCTGACTTTC. Combining the CDR3 with reference TRBV11-2 and TRBJ2-6 gives the whole variable domain EAGVAQSPRYKIIEKRQSVAFWCNPISGHATLYWYQQILGQGPKLLIQFQNNGVVDDSQLPKDRFSAERLKGVDSTLKIQPAKLEDSAVYLCASSLSLSGANVLTFGAGSRLTVL.